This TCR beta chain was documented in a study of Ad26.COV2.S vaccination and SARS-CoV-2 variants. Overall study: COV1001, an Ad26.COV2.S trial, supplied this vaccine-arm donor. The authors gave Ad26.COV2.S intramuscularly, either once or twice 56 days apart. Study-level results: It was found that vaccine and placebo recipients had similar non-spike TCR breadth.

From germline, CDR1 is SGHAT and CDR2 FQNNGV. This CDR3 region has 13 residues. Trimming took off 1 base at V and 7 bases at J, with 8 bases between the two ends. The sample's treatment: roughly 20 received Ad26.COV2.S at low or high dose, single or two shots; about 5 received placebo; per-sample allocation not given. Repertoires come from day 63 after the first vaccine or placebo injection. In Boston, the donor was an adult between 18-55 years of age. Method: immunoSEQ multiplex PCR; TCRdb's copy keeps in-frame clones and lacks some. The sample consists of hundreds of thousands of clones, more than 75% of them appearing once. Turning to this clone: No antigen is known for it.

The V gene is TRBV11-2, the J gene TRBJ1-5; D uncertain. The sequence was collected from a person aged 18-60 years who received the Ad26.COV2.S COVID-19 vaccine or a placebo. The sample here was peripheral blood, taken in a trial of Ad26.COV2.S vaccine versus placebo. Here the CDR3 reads CASSLGALQPQHF. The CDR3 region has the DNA TGTGCCAGCAGCTTAGGTGCTTTGCAGCCCCAGCATTTT.